Listed below are T cell receptor beta chains from one sample, sequenced in a study of blood T cells in healthy people across ages. TCRdb re-called the 5' RACE reads with MiXCR, one entry per CDR3 protein. The table shows 850,000 to 1,000,000 distinct CDR3 sequences, with just over 50% occurring only once. Sequenced input: blood. These receptors all stem from an older woman in good health. CDR3s include the opening cysteine and the closing phenylalanine or tryptophan. The D gene is left open where the match is weak. The listing skips clone size in some rows; elsewhere it reads once, few, many or a size class.

d_gene | j_gene | abundance | v_gene | CDR3nt | CDR3aa
TRBD1 | TRBJ2-5 | . | TRBV4-2 | TGTGCCAGCAGCCAAGATGGGGGACAGGGGAGGGCCCAGTACTTC | CASSQDGGQGRAQYF
TRBD1 | TRBJ2-7 | few | TRBV6-5 | TGTGCCACCTTAAGGTCCGGGACAGGGGGCTCCTGGGAGCAGTACTTC | CATLRSGTGGSWEQYF
. | TRBJ2-7 | . | TRBV5-1 | TGCGCCAGCAGCTTTCAGGCCAGCTCCTACGAGCAGTACTTC | CASSFQASSYEQYF
. | TRBJ1-5 | . | TRBV20-1 | TGCAGTGCTAGACTGATCCGGCGGGGCAATCAGCCCCAGCATTTT | CSARLIRRGNQPQHF
. | TRBJ2-3 | . | TRBV9 | TGTGCCAGCAGCCCCCGCGTGTTCACCGATACGCAGTATTTT | CASSPRVFTDTQYF
TRBD1 | TRBJ2-7 | . | TRBV5-1 | TGCGCCAGCAGCTTGTTCGCTTTGGGACAGGGGCACGACGAGCAGTACTTC | CASSLFALGQGHDEQYF
. | TRBJ2-7 | . | TRBV2 | TGTGCCAGCAGAAAGCTCCAGGACAAAACCTACGAGCAGTACTTC | CASRKLQDKTYEQYF
TRBD1 | TRBJ1-5 | few | TRBV7-2 | TGTGCCAGCAGCCCCACGACAGGGCCAAATCAGCCCCAGCATTTT | CASSPTTGPNQPQHF
. | TRBJ2-1 | once | TRBV20-1 | TGCAGTGCCGAGGGGAGAGCCAATAATGAGCAGTTCTTC | CSAEGRANNEQFF
TRBD2 | TRBJ2-3 | . | TRBV4-1 | TGCGCCAGCAGCCCCTCAGGCGGGAGTTGGGGAGATACGCAGTATTTT | CASSPSGGSWGDTQYF
TRBD2 | TRBJ2-5 | few | TRBV5-6 | TGTGCCAGCAGCCACGAGGCGGGAGACCTACAAGAGACCCAGTACTTC | CASSHEAGDLQETQYF
. | TRBJ1-1 | . | TRBV20-1 | TGCAGTGCTAGCGGGAGGAGGAACACTGAAGCTTTCTTT | CSASGRRNTEAFF
. | TRBJ1-2 | few | TRBV5-1 | TGCGCCAGCAGCGCAGGGTCATCATATGGCTACACCTTC | CASSAGSSYGYTF